These 13 T cell receptor beta chains came from one sample sequenced in a study of shared clonotypes between healthy human individuals. Assay used: immunoSEQ multiplex PCR; TCRdb lists only in-frame clones, some missing. The table lists 2 million to 2.5 million clones, approximately 95% of them singletons. Sequencing used naive CD4+ T cells from PBMCs. Described subset: CD45RA+ positively selected. These receptors all stem from a man between 18 and 35 years old in good health. Some clones in this sample may be carry-over from other donors' samples.

The genes are TRBV7-9 and TRBJ2-3; D perhaps matches TRBD2 (6 bases). V was cut by 6 bases and J by 1 base, with 20 bases left in between. This CDR3 spans 17 amino acids. CDR1 and CDR2 from the germline V gene are SEHNR and FQNEAQ (reference sequence). CDR3 residues: CASRTVFRKRGTDTQYF. As DNA, the CDR3 is TGTGCCAGCAGGACGGTCTTCCGGAAGCGGGGCACAGATACGCAGTATTTT.

The chain combines TRBV7-3 with TRBJ1-2; D remains unclear. The CDR3 covers 13 residues. Germline assignment: CDR1 SGHTA and CDR2 FQGTGA. Trimming cost V 4 bases and J 9 bases, with 15 bases left between them. CDR3 coding DNA: TGTGCCAGCAGCTACCGGGCAGACAAAAGCTACACCTTC. Encoded protein: CASSYRADKSYTF.

The chain's CDR3 is CAICRGYNQPQHF. The CDR3 DNA follows: TGTGCCATCTGCCGTGGATACAATCAGCCCCAGCATTTT. The chain links TRBV10-3 to TRBJ1-5, with D unresolved. This CDR3 is built from 13 residues. Trimming left V 8 bases short and J 3 bases short, with 11 bases between. The germline CDR1 and CDR2 sequences are ENHRY and SYGVKD.

As for this clone: In the same sample, other DNA sequences code for this CDR3. DNA for the CDR3: TGTGCCAGCAGCGTAGTAGGGCAGACGAACACTGAAGCTTTCTTT. This translates into CASSVVGQTNTEAFF. The V and J genes are TRBV9 and TRBJ1-1, with unresolved D. Trimming shortened V by 0 bases and J by 1 base, and 10 bases separated the two germline ends. The CDR3 runs 15 residues. Germline values: CDR1 SGDLS, CDR2 YYNGEE.

The V gene is TRBV7-3, the J gene TRBJ2-3; TRBD1 matches 9 bases. V lost 4 bases and J lost 2; bases outside the gene matches: 10. This CDR3 region has 17 residues. CDR1 is SGHTA, CDR2 FQGTGA, per germline. Here the CDR3 reads CASSSRGDRGATDTQYF. CDR3 in DNA: TGTGCCAGCAGCTCGAGGGGCGACAGGGGGGCCACAGATACGCAGTATTTT.

The rearrangement links TRBV6-5 to TRBJ2-3; 9 bases map to TRBD1. This CDR3 spans 16 amino acids. Germline V gene data show CDR1 as MNHEY and CDR2 as SVGAGI. Trimming took 0 bases from V and 4 from J; bases not matched to a gene: 5. The CDR3 DNA sequence: TGTGCCAGCAGTTACTCGACGGGACAGGGCTCAGATACGCAGTATTTT. Its protein product is CASSYSTGQGSDTQYF.

This chain uses TRBV20-1 with TRBJ1-2; D call uncertain. There are 11 residues in the CDR3. Trimming removed 1 base from V and 7 bases from J, with 7 bases in between. The germline V gene encodes CDR1 DFQATT and CDR2 SNEGSKA (reference sequence). This CDR3 is CSARVQSGYTF. The CDR3 bases are TGCAGTGCTAGAGTCCAAAGTGGCTACACCTTC.

The V and J genes are TRBV5-4 and TRBJ2-7; 9 bases align to TRBD2. The CDR3 sequence is 15 residues long. Germline lookup yields CDR1 SGHNT and CDR2 YYREEE (reference sequence). V dropped 1 base and J dropped 8; count of bases not matched to a gene: 10. The CDR3 sequence is CASSLISGSFNQQYF. CDR3 sequence (DNA): TGTGCCAGCAGCTTGATTAGCGGGAGTTTCAACCAGCAGTACTTC.

This chain links TRBV7-8 with TRBJ1-5, with TRBD1 matching 11 bases. Looked up from germline, CDR1 is SGHVS and CDR2 is FQNEAQ. V lost 0 bases and J lost 6; bases outside the gene matches: 4. CDR3 length equals 16 residues. Here the CDR3 reads CASSLARTGGGQPQHF. The CDR3 nucleotides read TGTGCCAGCAGCTTAGCTAGGACAGGGGGCGGTCAGCCCCAGCATTTT.

The chain is built from TRBV5-8 and TRBJ2-1, with D possibly being TRBD1 (8 bases). The ends were cut back, 3 bases at V and 7 bases at J, with 17 bases in the middle. The CDR3 loop spans 15 amino acids. From germline, CDR1 is SGHTS and CDR2 YDEGEE. The CDR3 coding sequence is TGTGCCAGCAGCTGGACAGGGAGGGGTTCTAATGAGCAGTTCTTC. Translation: CASSWTGRGSNEQFF.

The CDR3 sequence: CASSPRSREYEQYF. CDR3 nucleotide sequence: TGTGCCAGCAGCCCGCGGAGCAGGGAGTACGAGCAGTACTTC. The chain uses TRBV7-9 and TRBJ2-7, with D perhaps TRBD1 or TRBD2 (5 bases each). The V gene lost 5 bases and the J gene lost 4 bases, with 15 bases spanning the gap. Germline V gives CDR1 SEHNR, CDR2 FQNEAQ (reference sequence). The CDR3 is 14 residues long.

The gene calls are TRBV4-3 and TRBJ1-2, with D hard to call. Trimming left V 0 bases short and J 5 bases short, with 13 bases between. Germline CDR1 is LGHNA and CDR2 is YSLEER. The CDR3 loop spans 15 amino acids. The CDR3 region is CASSQDPGPRYGYTF. Here the CDR3 DNA reads TGCGCCAGCAGCCAAGATCCTGGACCGCGATATGGCTACACCTTC.

The chain uses TRBV2 and TRBJ2-1; D is ambiguous. The V and J ends lost 1 base and 8 bases respectively, with 9 bases between them. Germline values: CDR1 SNHLY, CDR2 FYNNEI. CDR3 length: 13 residues. For the CDR3, the DNA is TGTGCCAGCAGTGAAGTGGGCCGGGATGAGCAGTTCTTC. Translated: CASSEVGRDEQFF.